Below, 22 T cell receptor beta chains from the same sample are listed, as sequenced in a study of blood T cell repertoires in COVID-19. Profiled with immunoSEQ multiplex PCR; TCRdb holds only in-frame clones, not every one. Of over 65,000 clones in the sample, about 73% were seen once. Sequencing was done on a sample of peripheral blood. These receptors originate from a man aged 55 to 70 with COVID-19, enrolled during active disease.

The rearrangement uses TRBV5-4 and TRBJ2-5, with TRBD1 identical over 8 bases. The CDR3 runs to 13 residues. V was pared by 4 bases and J by 5 bases, with 4 bases of the junction left unmatched. Germline CDR1 and CDR2: SGHNT and YYREEE (reference sequence). The CDR3 region is CASSGQGWETQYF. The CDR3 coding sequence is TGTGCCAGCAGCGGACAGGGCTGGGAGACCCAGTACTTC.

The chain recombines TRBV6-5 with TRBJ2-1, with TRBD2 matching 9 bases. CDR1 is MNHEY, CDR2 SVGAGI, per germline. The trim removed 0 bases at V and 9 bases at J, leaving 6 bases unmatched. CDR3 length: 15 amino acids. The CDR3 region is CASSYSAGGPGEQFF. For the CDR3, the DNA is TGTGCCAGCAGTTACTCGGCGGGGGGGCCTGGTGAGCAGTTCTTC.

V and J are TRBV6-5 and TRBJ1-6; TRBD1 aligns across 9 bases. This CDR3 has 14 amino acids. Germline lookup yields CDR1 MNHEY and CDR2 SVGAGI. V lost 4 bases to trimming and J lost 7 bases; unmatched junction nucleotides: 2. CDR3: CASSLDRGNSPLHF. DNA of the CDR3: TGTGCCAGCAGTTTGGACAGGGGAAATTCACCCCTCCACTTT.

This clone was observed once. The chain couples TRBV7-3 to TRBJ1-1, with D tentatively TRBD1 (5 bases). CDR1 is SGHTA and CDR2 is FQGTGA in the germline V gene. The CDR3 spans 13 residues. Trimming cost V 4 bases and J 1 base, with 7 bases left between them. CDR3 residues: CASSYRQNTEAFF. Written as DNA, the CDR3 is TGTGCCAGCAGCTACAGGCAGAACACTGAAGCTTTCTTT.

V gene TRBV19 combines with J gene TRBJ2-3, with TRBD1 identical over 8 bases. Germline CDR1 and CDR2: LNHDA and SQIVND (reference sequence). V trimming: 6 bases; J trimming: 7 bases; junction bases outside the gene matches: 9. This CDR3 is 14 amino acids long. The CDR3 sequence is CASRGDRSTNTQYF. The CDR3 DNA is TGTGCCAGTAGGGGGGACAGGTCCACGAATACGCAGTATTTT.

The chain has TRBV13 and TRBJ2-3; 10 nucleotides match TRBD2. Unmatched junction bases numbered 14, after V lost 5 bases and J lost 6 bases. The CDR3 is made up of 17 amino acids. CDR1 and CDR2 (germline): PRHDT, FYEKMQ (reference sequence). The CDR3 nucleotides are TGTGCCAGCAGCCAGACAAGAGCGGGGGGGGCTAACGATACGCAGTATTTT. Its protein is CASSQTRAGGANDTQYF.

The chain carries TRBV7-9 and TRBJ2-5; 7 bases align to TRBD2. The CDR3 totals 15 residues. In germline, CDR1 is SEHNR, CDR2 FQNEAQ (reference sequence). V gave up 7 bases and J gave up 5 bases; unmatched junction bases: 13. DNA of the CDR3: TGTGCCAGCACCCCGACGGCAGGGAGGGCTGAGACCCAGTACTTC. It yields the protein CASTPTAGRAETQYF. Full variable domain (rest looked up from reference TRBV7-9 and TRBJ2-5): DTGVSQNPRHKITKRGQNVTFRCDPISEHNRLYWYRQTLGQGPEFLTYFQNEAQLEKSRLLSDRFSAERPKGSFSTLEIQRTEQGDSAMYLCASTPTAGRAETQYFGPGTRLLVL.

V gene TRBV5-1 combines with J gene TRBJ1-4; 11 bases align to TRBD1. V lost 3 bases and J lost 0; bases outside the gene matches: 4. The CDR3 runs 17 residues. Germline CDR1 is SGHRS and CDR2 is YFSETQ. CDR3 amino acids: CASSWGQGDTTNEKLFF. CDR3 DNA: TGCGCCAGCAGCTGGGGACAGGGGGATACAACTAATGAAAAACTGTTTTTT.

The genes are TRBV6-6 and TRBJ1-3, with a tentative D call TRBD1 (6 bases). Trimming took off 7 bases at V and 0 bases at J, with 13 bases between the two ends. CDR1 is MNHNY and CDR2 is SVGAGI in the germline V gene (reference sequence). The length of the CDR3 is 15 residues. The CDR3, as DNA: TGTGCCAGCACCGAAGGGGGGGCCTCTGGAAACACCATATATTTT. Encoded protein: CASTEGGASGNTIYF.

V and J are TRBV7-9 and TRBJ2-1; no firm D call. The CDR3 is 15 residues long. CDR1 and CDR2 (germline): SEHNR, FQNEAQ (reference sequence). Trimming shortened V by 3 bases and J by 0 bases, and 9 bases separated the two germline ends. This chain's CDR3 is CASSFLRSSYNEQFF. The CDR3, as DNA: TGTGCCAGCAGCTTCCTAAGGAGCTCCTACAATGAGCAGTTCTTC.

This clone was seen a handful of times. This chain uses TRBV18 with TRBJ2-7; 8 bases fit TRBD1. Germline CDR1 is KGHSH and CDR2 is LQKENI. The CDR3 extends over 15 amino acids. Trimming took 3 bases from V and 2 from J; bases not matched to a gene: 6. The CDR3 sequence is CASSPGQGPTYEQYF. The CDR3 nucleotides are TGTGCCAGCTCACCCGGACAGGGACCCACCTACGAGCAGTACTTC.

J is TRBJ2-3 and V is TRBV12-3 or TRBV12-4, with TRBD2 as a possible D gene (5 bases). This CDR3 spans 13 amino acids. V was pared by 6 bases and J by 5 bases, with 12 bases between. CDR3 coding DNA: TGTGCCAGCAGCCCCGTCCGGGGAGATACGCAGTATTTT. Translating it yields CASSPVRGDTQYF.

The chain joins TRBV28 to TRBJ2-3; 10 bases fit TRBD2. Trimming took 4 bases from V and 8 from J; bases not matched to a gene: 12. Per germline, CDR1 MDHEN and CDR2 SYDVKM. The CDR3 sequence is 16 residues long. The CDR3 coding sequence is TGTGCCAGCAGTTCACGGACTAGCGGTCCTTTTCGTACGCAGTATTTT. Amino acids: CASSSRTSGPFRTQYF.

V is TRBV5-1 and J is TRBJ1-4; maybe TRBD1 (5 bases). Germline CDR1 is SGHRS and CDR2 is YFSETQ. The CDR3 runs to 17 residues. V was cut by 4 bases and J by 0 bases, with 16 bases left in between. The CDR3 loop reads CASSLKQQVATNEKLFF. CDR3 sequence (DNA): TGCGCCAGCAGCCTTAAACAACAGGTTGCAACTAATGAAAAACTGTTTTTT.

V gene TRBV18 combines with J gene TRBJ2-7; D is perhaps TRBD2 (6 bases). V lost 2 bases and J lost 0, with 11 bases in between. Germline V gene sequence: CDR1 KGHSH, CDR2 LQKENI. The CDR3 sequence is 15 residues long. This CDR3 is CASSPSGRDSYEQYF. CDR3 bases: TGTGCCAGCTCACCATCCGGGAGAGACTCCTACGAGCAGTACTTC.

This clone was found once. The V and J genes are TRBV25-1 and TRBJ2-5; D remains ambiguous. CDR3 length: 13 amino acids. Germline V gene sequence: CDR1 MGHDK, CDR2 SYGVNS. V was shortened by 8 bases and J by 2 bases, with 12 bases between the two germline ends. The CDR3 DNA reads TGTGCCAGCCTGAGCCGAAAACAAGAGACCCAGTACTTC. This gives the protein CASLSRKQETQYF. The entire variable domain, with the rest obtained from reference TRBV25-1 and TRBJ2-5, is as follows: EADIYQTPRYLVIGTGKKITLECSQTMGHDKMYWYQQDPGMELHLIHYSYGVNSTEKGDLSSESTVSRIRTEHFPLTLESARPSHTSQYLCASLSRKQETQYFGPGTRLLVL.

The J gene is TRBJ2-7, the V gene TRBV19; 8 positions match TRBD2. Germline CDR1 reads LNHDA; CDR2 reads SQIVND (reference sequence). The CDR3 is 12 amino acids. The V and J ends lost 8 bases and 5 bases, in that order; junction bases with no gene match: 5. The CDR3 DNA reads as TGTGCCAGTGGGACTAGTCAGCACGAGCAGTACTTC. This encodes CASGTSQHEQYF.

The genes are TRBV6-5 and TRBJ1-2; D remains unclear. The CDR3 is made up of 16 amino acids. Germline V gene sequence: CDR1 MNHEY, CDR2 SVGAGI. Trimming took off 0 bases at V and 5 bases at J, with 16 bases between the two ends. The CDR3 sequence is CASSYSIFRGGYGYTF. CDR3 in DNA: TGTGCCAGCAGTTACTCGATCTTCCGGGGAGGTTATGGCTACACCTTC.

The rearrangement joins TRBV4-2 to TRBJ2-2; 11 bases align to TRBD2. V was clipped by 2 bases and J by 1 base; unmatched bases: 9. Germline V gene data show CDR1 as LGHNA and CDR2 as YNFKEQ. The length of the CDR3 is 19 residues. The CDR3 sequence is CASSQNILAGGRNTGELFF. DNA for the CDR3: TGTGCCAGCAGCCAAAACATCCTAGCGGGGGGCCGGAACACCGGGGAGCTGTTTTTT.

The chain employs TRBV5-1 and TRBJ1-3; D uncertain. Germline V CDR1 and CDR2: SGHRS, YFSETQ. This CDR3 region has 15 residues. V was clipped by 0 bases and J by 4 bases, with 11 bases between them. This CDR3 is CASSLVGSTGNTIYF. CDR3 bases: TGCGCCAGCAGCTTGGTCGGGTCGACCGGAAACACCATATATTTT.

The V call is TRBV18, the J call TRBJ2-5; D not resolved. The CDR3 has 13 residues. V lost 2 bases and J lost 1, with 5 bases in between. Germline V gives CDR1 KGHSH, CDR2 LQKENI. The CDR3 nucleotides read TGTGCCAGCTCACCATCTCCCCAAGAGACCCAGTACTTC. Translating it yields CASSPSPQETQYF.

This chain uses TRBV19 with TRBJ2-1; 10 bases match TRBD2. This CDR3 has 15 residues. Germline CDR1 LNHDA, CDR2 SQIVND (reference sequence). V was pared by 1 base and J by 5 bases, with 2 bases of the junction left unmatched. The CDR3 region is CASSIVAGGHNEQFF. CDR3 DNA: TGTGCCAGTAGTATAGTAGCGGGGGGCCACAATGAGCAGTTCTTC.